The rows below give T cell receptor beta chains drawn from one sample of a study of OX40 agonist ivuxolimab in advanced cancers. Profiling relied on immunoSEQ multiplex PCR, and the TCRdb table lists in-frame clones only, not all of them. In the table there are some 74,000 clones, 65% to 90% of which are singletons. The starting material was CD4+ or CD8+ T cells sorted from blood, obtained in a trial of the OX40 agonist ivuxolimab. Receptor source: an adult with an advanced solid tumor such as melanoma, head and neck, liver or kidney cancer. CDR3s include the opening cysteine and the closing phenylalanine or tryptophan. Fields, in order: D gene, J gene, V gene, clone size, CDR3 DNA, CDR3 protein. The D gene is left open where the match is weak. Clone size is stated in some rows and not others, as once, few, many or a class when expanded.

>.|TRBJ2-7|TRBV5-4|.
TGTGCCAGCAGCAAGGACGGGGGATCCTACGAGCAGTACTTC
CASSKDGGSYEQYF
>.|TRBJ2-2|TRBV11-2|.
TGTGCCAGCAGCTTAAGGGGTCCTCGCACCGGGGAGCTGTTTTTT
CASSLRGPRTGELFF
>.|TRBJ1-3|TRBV19|.
TGTGCCAGTAGTAGGGAAAGCTCTGGAAACACCATATATTTT
CASSRESSGNTIYF
>.|TRBJ1-2|TRBV28|.
TGTGCCAGCAGTGGGCCTTCTGGCTACACCTTC
CASSGPSGYTF
>.|TRBJ2-3|TRBV28|.
TGTGCCAGCCGGGACACCTACCCAGATACGCAGTATTTT
CASRDTYPDTQYF
>.|TRBJ1-2|TRBV20-1|.
TGCAGTGTACAGTCTAACTATGGCTACACCTTC
CSVQSNYGYTF
>.|TRBJ2-7|TRBV5-6|.
TGTGCCAGCAGCTTGGCCAGACAGTCCCAGTACTTC
CASSLARQSQYF
>TRBD2|TRBJ2-2|TRBV18|.
TGTGCCAGCTCACCCCTAGCGGGGGGGAACACCGGGGAGCTGTTTTTT
CASSPLAGGNTGELFF
>TRBD2|TRBJ2-7|TRBV7-2|.
TGTGCCAGCAGCTTAGCTACTAGCGGGTATAACGAGCAGTACTTC
CASSLATSGYNEQYF
>.|TRBJ2-7|TRBV6-1|.
TGTGCCAGCAGTGAGAGGGGAAGATCCTACGAGCAGTACTTC
CASSERGRSYEQYF
>.|TRBJ1-2|TRBV28|.
TGTGCCAGCAGTTTATGGGGGAATGGCTACACCTTC
CASSLWGNGYTF
>.|TRBJ2-1|TRBV7-9|.
TGTGCCAGCAGCTTAGCGGGATCGGCCAATGAGCAGTTCTTC
CASSLAGSANEQFF
>.|TRBJ2-7|TRBV5-6|.
TGTGCCAGCAGCCCCCTACAGGGTTTAAGTAACGAGCAGTACTTC
CASSPLQGLSNEQYF
>.|TRBJ2-3|TRBV5-1|.
TGCGCCAGCTCCTTAGCGCGACCTAGCACAGATACGCAGTATTTT
CASSLARPSTDTQYF
>.|TRBJ2-1|TRBV6-6|once
TGTGCCAGCAGTTACGGGCCCCCAAATGAGCAGTTCTTC
CASSYGPPNEQFF
>.|TRBJ2-1|TRBV12-5|once
TGTGCTAGTGGTCAATGGACTATCGGCTACAATGAGCAGTTCTTC
CASGQWTIGYNEQFF
>TRBD1|TRBJ2-1|TRBV6-6|.
TGTGCCAGCAAGGGACAGGGGGCGATGGGTGAGCAGTTCTTC
CASKGQGAMGEQFF
>.|TRBJ1-4|TRBV4-2|.
TGTGCCAGCAGCCCTAACCCAGCCTCTAATGAAAAACTGTTTTTT
CASSPNPASNEKLFF
>.|TRBJ1-6|TRBV28|.
TGTGCCAGCAGTTTGGAGAGGGCCCGCTATAATTCACCCCTCCACTTT
CASSLERARYNSPLHF
>.|TRBJ2-5|TRBV30|.
TGTGCCTGGAGGGAGCTTGTGCAAGAGGCCCAGTACTTC
CAWRELVQEAQYF
>TRBD1|TRBJ1-1|TRBV9|.
TGTGCCAGCAGCGTTGACACAGGGGGCACTGAAGCTTTCTTT
CASSVDTGGTEAFF
>.|TRBJ1-4|TRBV15|.
TGTGCCACCAGTCCGGACAAGCCTAATGAAAAACTGTTTTTT
CATSPDKPNEKLFF
>.|TRBJ2-1|TRBV27|.
TGTGCCAGCAGTTTATCGGTATCCTACAATGAGCAGTTCTTC
CASSLSVSYNEQFF
>.|TRBJ1-5|TRBV27|.
TGTGCCAGCAGTTTAGGGGCTCGTCAGCCCCAGCATTTT
CASSLGARQPQHF
>.|TRBJ1-1|TRBV19|.
TGTGCCAGTAGTACCGGGACACTTTCCACTGAAGCTTTCTTT
CASSTGTLSTEAFF